The clone carrying this T cell receptor beta chain was found a few times. Its antigen is currently unknown. Investigators reverse transcribed all isolated RNA, so they sequenced expressed TCRB transcripts. The data were produced by immunoSEQ multiplex PCR, yet TCRdb's version contains in-frame clones alone and is incomplete. In the table there are some 900,000 clones, 17% of which are singletons. These data are taken from a study of beta chain features in type 1 diabetes. Whole-study context: Healthy donors resembled patients in age, gender and cell yields. The examined sorted cells totaled around 100 million across samples. Study findings and constraints: Fewer junction insertions and more nucleotide deletions appeared in type 1 diabetes patients. Overrepresentation of cells with high TCR expression could result from cDNA sequencing.

Germline CDR1 LGHNA, CDR2 YNFKEQ. The CDR3 totals 16 residues. V lost 2 bases, J lost 4 bases, and 17 bases lay in between. Specimen: naive CD4+ T cells from blood. This TCR derives from a woman under 30 in good health. The chain carries TRBV4-2 and TRBJ2-5; TRBD2 is a possible D gene (5 bases). The CDR3 protein is CASSQNTGILGETQYF. The CDR3 nucleotides are TGTGCCAGCAGCCAAAATACCGGGATCCTAGGAGAGACCCAGTACTTC.